This T cell receptor (beta chain) was found in a study of T cells in Graves' hyperthyroidism and ophthalmopathy. Amplified regions were TCR beta CDR3 sequences from RNA transcripts. First-round RT-PCR with HTBI primers amplified the TCR CDR3 region. TCRdb re-analysed the multiplex PCR reads in MiXCR, keeping a single row per CDR3 protein. This sample has some 580,000 distinct CDR3 sequences, with around 15% found just once. Trimming shortened V by 7 bases and J by 12 bases, and 21 bases separated the two germline ends. The CDR3 is 14 residues long. Germline V gives CDR1 MDHEN, CDR2 SYDVKM. This chain links TRBV28 with TRBJ1-4, with D hard to call. Sequencing was done on a sample of blood. This clonotype was sampled from a woman aged 40 to 50 with Graves' ophthalmopathy. The CDR3 protein is CASKSPAASTQLFF. CDR3 coding DNA: TGTGCCAGCAAAAGTCCAGCAGCCTCCACACAACTGTTTTTT.